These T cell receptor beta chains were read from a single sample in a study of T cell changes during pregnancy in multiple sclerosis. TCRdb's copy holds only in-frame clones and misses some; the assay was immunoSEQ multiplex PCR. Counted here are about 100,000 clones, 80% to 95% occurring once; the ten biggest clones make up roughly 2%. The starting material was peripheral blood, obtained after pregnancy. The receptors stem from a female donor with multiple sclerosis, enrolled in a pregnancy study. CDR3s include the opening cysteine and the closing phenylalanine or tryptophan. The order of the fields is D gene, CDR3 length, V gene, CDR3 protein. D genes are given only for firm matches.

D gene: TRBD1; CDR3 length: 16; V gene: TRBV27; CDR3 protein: CASSYIQGRGTDTQYF
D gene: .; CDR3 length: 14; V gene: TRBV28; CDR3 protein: CASSLETPPYEQYF
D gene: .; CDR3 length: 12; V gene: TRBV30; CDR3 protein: CAWSPSNEKLFF
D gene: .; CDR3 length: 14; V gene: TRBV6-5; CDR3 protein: CASSITQGRFGYTF
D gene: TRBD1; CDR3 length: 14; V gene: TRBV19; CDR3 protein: CASSRDSNIYGYTF
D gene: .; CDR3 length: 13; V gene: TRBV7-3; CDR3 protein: CASSLNAGNEQFF
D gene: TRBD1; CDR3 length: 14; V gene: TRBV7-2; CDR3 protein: CASSYGQGTDTQYF
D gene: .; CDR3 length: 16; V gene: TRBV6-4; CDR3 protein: CASSDSFVVAHNEQFF
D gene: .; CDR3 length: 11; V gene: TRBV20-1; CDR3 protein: CSASSLKTQYF
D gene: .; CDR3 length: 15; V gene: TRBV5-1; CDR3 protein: CASSLGRDIQETQYF
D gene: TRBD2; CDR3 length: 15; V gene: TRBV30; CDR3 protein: CASLRTGGINNEQFF
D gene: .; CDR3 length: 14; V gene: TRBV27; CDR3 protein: CASSLSNRLDTQYF
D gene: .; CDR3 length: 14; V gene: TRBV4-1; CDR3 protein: CASSQVMGSYEQYF
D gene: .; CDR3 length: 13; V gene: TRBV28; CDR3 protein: CASSLDRNTEAFF
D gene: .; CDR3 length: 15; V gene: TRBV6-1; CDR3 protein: CASSEGASATYEQYF
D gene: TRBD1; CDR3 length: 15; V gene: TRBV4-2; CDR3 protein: CASSRDRDGRTEAFF
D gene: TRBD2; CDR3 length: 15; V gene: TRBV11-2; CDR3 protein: CASTRLAGNTYEQYF
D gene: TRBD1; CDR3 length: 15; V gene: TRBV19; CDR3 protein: CASSIATGRDTEAFF
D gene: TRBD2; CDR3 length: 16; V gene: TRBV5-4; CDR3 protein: CASSFLRGGADDEQFF
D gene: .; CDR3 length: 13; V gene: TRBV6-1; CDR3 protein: CASSTNRGGIQYF
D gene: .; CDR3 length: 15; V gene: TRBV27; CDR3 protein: CASSLGTPLAYEQYF
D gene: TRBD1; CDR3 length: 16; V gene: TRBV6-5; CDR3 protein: CASSYSGTGRSHEQFF
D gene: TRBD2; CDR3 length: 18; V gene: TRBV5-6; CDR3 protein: CASSFRTSGSMVTGELFF
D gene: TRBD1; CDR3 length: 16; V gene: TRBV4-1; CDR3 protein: CASSQGQGAPSYEQYF
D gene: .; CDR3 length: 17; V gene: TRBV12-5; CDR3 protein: CASGLRLWGESKNIQYF
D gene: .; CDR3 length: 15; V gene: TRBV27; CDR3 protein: CASSAAGYSNQPQHF
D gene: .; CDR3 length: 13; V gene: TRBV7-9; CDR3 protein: CATTRDSSDTQYF
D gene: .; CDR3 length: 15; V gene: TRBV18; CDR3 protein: CASSPGVSGEGGYTF
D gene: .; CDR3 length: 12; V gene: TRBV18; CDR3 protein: CASSGTVYGYTF
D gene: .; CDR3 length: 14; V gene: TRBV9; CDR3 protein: CASSVGDTDQPQHF
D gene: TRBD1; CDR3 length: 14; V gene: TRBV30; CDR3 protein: CAWSGGQGAGELFF
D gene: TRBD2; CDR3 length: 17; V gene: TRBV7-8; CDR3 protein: CASSLRTGTSGYNEQFF
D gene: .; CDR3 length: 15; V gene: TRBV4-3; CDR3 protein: CASSQVLDTNTEAFF
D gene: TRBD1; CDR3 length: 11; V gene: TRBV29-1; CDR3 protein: CSGDRGTEAFF
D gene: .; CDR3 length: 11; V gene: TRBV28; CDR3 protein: CASSTPYEQYF
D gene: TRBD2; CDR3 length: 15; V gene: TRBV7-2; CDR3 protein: CASSLEGLAYNEQFF
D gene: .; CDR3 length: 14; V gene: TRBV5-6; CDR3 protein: CASSLGRVDQPQHF
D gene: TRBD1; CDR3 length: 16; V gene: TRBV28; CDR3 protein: CASSTLGQGADIEQYF
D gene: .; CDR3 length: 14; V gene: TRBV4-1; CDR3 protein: CASSQGQANYGYTF
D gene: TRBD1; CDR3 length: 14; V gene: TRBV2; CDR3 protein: CASREDRGDQPQHF
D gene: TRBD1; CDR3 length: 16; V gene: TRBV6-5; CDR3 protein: CASSYRDRRMNTEAFF
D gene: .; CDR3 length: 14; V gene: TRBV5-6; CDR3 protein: CASSGQNSYNEQFF
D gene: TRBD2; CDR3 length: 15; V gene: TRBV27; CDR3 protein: CASSPGTSGAREQFF
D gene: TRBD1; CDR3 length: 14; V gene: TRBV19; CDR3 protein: CASSTRTGIYGYTF
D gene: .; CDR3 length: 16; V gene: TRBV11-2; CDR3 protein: CASSLSWRVQGEKLFF
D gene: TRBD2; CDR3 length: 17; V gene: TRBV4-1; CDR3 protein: CASSHVVGTSGEETQYF
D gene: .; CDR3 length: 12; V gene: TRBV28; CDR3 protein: CASSMDSGEQYF
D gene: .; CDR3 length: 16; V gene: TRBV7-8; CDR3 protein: CASSFRGALGNTEAFF
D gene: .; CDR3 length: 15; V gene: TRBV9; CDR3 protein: CASSPQGGGLYGYTF
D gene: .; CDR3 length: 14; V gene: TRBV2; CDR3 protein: CASYRRQTNEKLFF
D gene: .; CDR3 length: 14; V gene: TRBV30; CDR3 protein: CAWSIMGGGYGYTF
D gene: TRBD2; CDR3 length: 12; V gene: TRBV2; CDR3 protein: CASRLAGDEQYF
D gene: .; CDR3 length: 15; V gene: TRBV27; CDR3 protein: CASSLGGFDNSPLHF
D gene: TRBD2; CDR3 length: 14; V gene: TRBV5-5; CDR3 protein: CASSRDYSTDTQYF
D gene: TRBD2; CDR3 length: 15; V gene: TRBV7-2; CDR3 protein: CASSLEGTNTDTQYF
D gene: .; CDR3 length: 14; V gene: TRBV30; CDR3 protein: CATQVGSRNTEAFF
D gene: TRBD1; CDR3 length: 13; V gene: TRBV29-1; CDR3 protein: CSVGNRGSSEQYF
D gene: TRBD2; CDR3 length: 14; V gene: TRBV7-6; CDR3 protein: CASSLVGRTDTQYF
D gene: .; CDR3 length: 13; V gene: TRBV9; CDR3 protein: CASSQTGVRGYTF
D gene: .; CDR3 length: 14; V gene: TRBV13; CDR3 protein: CASSPSWGRGEQYF